The 20 T cell receptor beta chains given below trace back to one sample, sequenced in a study of lymphopenia after photon versus proton radiotherapy. Here immunoSEQ multiplex PCR was the method, and the copy in TCRdb shows in-frame clones only, minus some. The sample shows 15,000 to 20,000 clones, about 92% of them seen only once. The sequenced sample was peripheral blood, obtained from a patient treated with photon-based radiotherapy. These receptors were taken from a woman aged 40 to 50 with cholangiocarcinoma.

The chain is built from TRBV30 and TRBJ2-3; no clear D gene. The CDR3 is 14 residues long. Trimming took off 4 bases at V and 1 base at J, with 12 bases between the two ends. Germline values: CDR1 GTSNPN, CDR2 SVGIG (reference sequence). The CDR3 nucleotides read TGTGCCTGGACCTGGGCGTCTGGCACAGATACGCAGTATTTT. It specifies CAWTWASGTDTQYF.

This sequence joins TRBV28 and TRBJ1-4; D may be TRBD1 (6 bases). This CDR3 has 16 amino acids. Trimming stripped 4 bases from V and 2 bases from J, with 14 bases between. Germline V gene lookup returns CDR1 MDHEN and CDR2 SYDVKM. This CDR3 is CASSSHTGPTNEKLFF. The CDR3 region has the DNA TGTGCCAGCAGTTCCCATACAGGGCCCACTAATGAAAAACTGTTTTTT. Supplemented by reference TRBV28 and TRBJ1-4, the full variable domain reads DVKVTQSSRYLVKRTGEKVFLECVQDMDHENMFWYRQDPGLGLRLIYFSYDVKMKEKGDIPEGYSVSREKKERFSLILESASTNQTSMYLCASSSHTGPTNEKLFFGSGTQLSVL.

V and J are TRBV7-9 and TRBJ1-4; 7 bases agree with TRBD1. CDR1 and CDR2 from the germline V gene are SEHNR and FQNEAQ (reference sequence). The CDR3 length is 15 residues. The V and J ends lost 5 bases and 2 bases, in that order; junction bases with no gene match: 5. In DNA form, the CDR3 reads TGTGCCAGCAGCCATAGGGGGCCGACTAATGAAAAACTGTTTTTT. Translated, it gives CASSHRGPTNEKLFF.

The gene calls are TRBV4-2 and TRBJ2-1; tentatively, D is TRBD1 (6 bases). CDR3 length: 20 residues. CDR1 LGHNA and CDR2 YNFKEQ come from the germline V gene. V was shortened by 0 bases and J by 9 bases, with 30 bases between the two germline ends. The DNA for the CDR3 is TGTGCCAGCAGCCAAGAACTTGGGGTACAGGGAACCCCCCTACTTGGTGAGCAGTTCTTC. Encoded protein: CASSQELGVQGTPLLGEQFF.

The V call is TRBV7-9, the J call TRBJ2-1; D assignment may be TRBD1 or TRBD2 (5 bases each). Germline-derived CDR1 and CDR2 are SEHNR and FQNEAQ (reference sequence). The ends were cut back, 1 base at V and 7 bases at J, with 8 bases in the middle. The CDR3 covers 13 residues. The CDR3 DNA is TGTGCCAGCAGCTTAGGGTGGGGGAATGAGCAGTTCTTC. Protein: CASSLGWGNEQFF. The full variable domain, its missing parts supplied by reference TRBV7-9 and TRBJ2-1, is DTGVSQNPRHKITKRGQNVTFRCDPISEHNRLYWYRQTLGQGPEFLTYFQNEAQLEKSRLLSDRFSAERPKGSFSTLEIQRTEQGDSAMYLCASSLGWGNEQFFGPGTRLTVL.

This clone appeared a single time. The chain recombines TRBV9 with TRBJ1-3; 8 nucleotides match TRBD1. The trim removed 2 bases at V and 3 bases at J, leaving 4 bases unmatched. Germline V gene sequence: CDR1 SGDLS, CDR2 YYNGEE. The CDR3 runs 15 residues. The chain's CDR3 is CASSVDRGFGNTIYF. DNA for the CDR3: TGTGCCAGCAGCGTTGACAGGGGTTTTGGAAACACCATATATTTT.

The genes are TRBV18 and TRBJ1-1, with a possible D match to TRBD1 (5 bases). Germline V gene lookup returns CDR1 KGHSH and CDR2 LQKENI. The CDR3 is made up of 14 amino acids. V lost 4 bases, J lost 8 bases, and 17 bases lay in between. In DNA, the CDR3 is TGTGCCAGCTCACTCTCGGGGGGGAATTTAGAAGCTTTCTTT. Amino acids: CASSLSGGNLEAFF. Filled out from reference TRBV18 and TRBJ1-1, the complete variable domain reads NAGVMQNPRHLVRRRGQEARLRCSPMKGHSHVYWYRQLPEEGLKFMVYLQKENIIDESGMPKERFSAEFPKEGPSILRIQQVVRGDSAAYFCASSLSGGNLEAFFGQGTRLTVV.

This clone was seen only a few times. The J gene is TRBJ1-1, the V gene TRBV29-1, with 8 bases aligning to TRBD1. Trimming removed 3 bases from V and 6 bases from J; junction bases left unmatched: 3. The CDR3 has 12 residues. Germline V gene sequence: CDR1 SQVTM, CDR2 ANQGSEA. The CDR3 nucleotides are TGCAGCGTTGACAACAGGGGGGCTGAAGCTTTCTTT. Amino acid sequence: CSVDNRGAEAFF.

The chain carries TRBV10-3 and TRBJ2-2; D is perhaps TRBD2 (6 bases). The V end was cut by 10 bases, the J end by 4 bases, with 10 bases between. Germline loops: CDR1 ENHRY, CDR2 SYGVKD. This CDR3 region has 12 residues. CDR3 sequence: CANSEGTGELFF. CDR3 bases: TGTGCCAACTCGGAGGGCACCGGGGAGCTGTTTTTT.

CDR3 bases: TGCGCCAGCAGCGGGACAGGGGGGATGAAGACCCAGTACTTC. Its protein product is CASSGTGGMKTQYF. The V gene is TRBV5-1, the J gene TRBJ2-5; 11 bases fit TRBD1. J lost 6 bases, V lost 4 bases, and 5 bases had no gene match. This CDR3 is built from 14 residues. Germline V gene lookup returns CDR1 SGHRS and CDR2 YFSETQ.

J is TRBJ2-1 and V is TRBV29-1, with 10 bases fitting TRBD1. The CDR3 sequence is 14 residues long. J lost 6 bases, V lost 7 bases, and 9 bases had no gene match. Germline CDR1 reads SQVTM; CDR2 reads ANQGSEA. CDR3 bases: TGCAGCGCCCAGAGCGGGACAGGGGCCAATGAGCAGTTCTTC. Protein: CSAQSGTGANEQFF.

J is TRBJ1-2 and V is TRBV27; D is unclear. V was pared by 0 bases and J by 2 bases, with 4 bases between. Germline V gene lookup returns CDR1 MNHEY and CDR2 SMNVEV (reference sequence). The CDR3 is made up of 13 amino acids. The CDR3 is CASSLSENYGYTF. The DNA for the CDR3 is TGTGCCAGCAGTTTATCAGAAAACTATGGCTACACCTTC.

V usage is TRBV11-2 and J usage is TRBJ1-2; no clear D. The ends were cut back, 5 bases at V and 3 bases at J, with 13 bases in the middle. The V gene's germline CDR1 is SGHAT and CDR2 FQNNGV. This CDR3 has 14 amino acids. The CDR3 spells CASSPVGVDYGYTF. The CDR3 DNA is TGTGCCAGCAGCCCCGTAGGAGTGGACTATGGCTACACCTTC.

The rearrangement uses TRBV10-2 and TRBJ1-5; 7 bases line up with TRBD1. This CDR3 spans 16 amino acids. Germline CDR1 reads WSHSY; CDR2 reads SAAADI. The V gene end was trimmed by 4 bases and the J gene end by 5 bases; junction bases not matched to a gene: 11. The CDR3 is CASSGAMTGLHQPQHF. For the CDR3, the DNA is TGCGCCAGCAGTGGAGCGATGACAGGGCTCCATCAGCCCCAGCATTTT.

CDR3 residues: CASRQEPFIGQPQHF. The CDR3 bases are TGTGCCAGCCGGCAGGAACCCTTTATCGGTCAGCCCCAGCATTTT. This chain joins TRBV6-1 and TRBJ1-5, with no clear D. Trimming shortened V by 8 bases and J by 6 bases, and 20 bases separated the two germline ends. Germline CDR1 reads MNHNS; CDR2 reads SASEGT. The CDR3 extends over 15 amino acids.

The count of this clone is one. The rearrangement joins TRBV7-9 to TRBJ1-2; D is unresolved. CDR3 length: 14 amino acids. V lost 2 bases, J lost 1 base, and 8 bases lay in between. Germline CDR1 and CDR2: SEHNR and FQNEAQ (reference sequence). The CDR3 DNA follows: TGTGCCAGCAGCTTAAATCCGGTTAACTATGGCTACACCTTC. As protein: CASSLNPVNYGYTF. The whole variable domain, remainder taken from reference TRBV7-9 and TRBJ1-2, is DTGVSQNPRHKITKRGQNVTFRCDPISEHNRLYWYRQTLGQGPEFLTYFQNEAQLEKSRLLSDRFSAERPKGSFSTLEIQRTEQGDSAMYLCASSLNPVNYGYTFGSGTRLTVV.

The V and J genes are TRBV28 and TRBJ1-1, with no clear D. In germline, CDR1 is MDHEN, CDR2 SYDVKM. CDR3 length: 15 amino acids. The V and J ends lost 6 bases and 2 bases respectively, with 16 bases between them. The CDR3 here is CASSPRGVPNTEAFF. In DNA, the CDR3 is TGTGCCAGCAGCCCCCGCGGGGTTCCTAACACTGAAGCTTTCTTT.

The count of this clone is one. The genes are TRBV2 and TRBJ2-2, with TRBD1 matching over 7 bases. The CDR3 extends over 15 amino acids. The junction had 14 bases not matched to a gene; V was cut back by 6 bases and J by 10 bases. From germline, CDR1 is SNHLY and CDR2 FYNNEI. The DNA for the CDR3 is TGTGCCAGCAGCGACTTTGAGGGGGCGGGTTTGGAGCTGTTTTTT. Amino acid sequence: CASSDFEGAGLELFF.

CDR3: CASSPGASGYQETQYF. In DNA form, the CDR3 reads TGTGCCAGCAGCCCCGGGGCTAGCGGGTACCAAGAGACCCAGTACTTC. This chain links TRBV5-4 with TRBJ2-5; TRBD2 matches 8 bases. There are 16 residues in the CDR3. The ends lost 4 bases at V and 0 bases at J; junction bases unmatched: 8. Germline CDR1 and CDR2: SGHNT and YYREEE (reference sequence).

This chain's CDR3 is CASGSASSGYNEQFF. The DNA for the CDR3 is TGTGCTAGTGGTTCGGCGTCTAGCGGGTACAATGAGCAGTTCTTC. This rearrangement joins TRBV12-5 to TRBJ2-1, with 8 bases identical to TRBD2. Germline V gene lookup returns CDR1 LGHNT and CDR2 FRNRAP. V lost 4 bases, J lost 4 bases, and 6 bases stayed unmatched. This CDR3 spans 15 amino acids.